This T cell receptor (beta chain) was recovered during a study of neoadjuvant nivolumab and ipilimumab in lung cancer. General study findings and limits: Blood richness before therapy tracked richness in tumors resected after neoadjuvant therapy. TCR sequencing covered a small number of samples. Only two of four nivolumab-treated tumors gained richness and clonality by surgery. TCR richness and clonality were higher in tumors than adjacent uninvolved lung.

The sample holds one count of this clone. What it recognizes is unknown. Trimming removed 6 bases at V and 8 bases at J, with 23 bases between. The CDR3 consists of 16 residues. Germline CDR1 is MNHEY and CDR2 is SMNVEV (reference sequence). Assay: immunoSEQ multiplex PCR; the TCRdb copy retains only in-frame clones and omits some. The sample contains some 38,000 clones, roughly nine tenths of which appear only once. V gene TRBV27 combines with J gene TRBJ2-1, with D perhaps matching TRBD2 (5 bases). The clonotype originates from an adult with non-small cell lung cancer. The sample was peripheral blood, taken before neoadjuvant nivolumab, alone or with ipilimumab. CDR3 region: CASSHGLLNIGDEQFF. In DNA form, the CDR3 reads TGTGCCAGCAGCCACGGACTTCTTAATATCGGTGATGAGCAGTTCTTC.